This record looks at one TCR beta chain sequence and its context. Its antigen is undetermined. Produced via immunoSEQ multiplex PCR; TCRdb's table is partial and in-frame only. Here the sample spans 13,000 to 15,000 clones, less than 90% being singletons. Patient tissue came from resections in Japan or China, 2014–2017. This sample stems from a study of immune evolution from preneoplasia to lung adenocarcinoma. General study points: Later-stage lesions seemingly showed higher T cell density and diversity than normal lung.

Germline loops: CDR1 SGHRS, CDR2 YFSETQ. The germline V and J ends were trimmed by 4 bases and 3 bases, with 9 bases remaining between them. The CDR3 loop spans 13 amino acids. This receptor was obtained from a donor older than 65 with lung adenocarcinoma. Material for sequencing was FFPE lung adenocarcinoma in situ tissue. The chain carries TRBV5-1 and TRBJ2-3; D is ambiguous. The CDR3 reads CASSRPETDTQYF. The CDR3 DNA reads TGCGCCAGCAGCCGGCCGGAAACAGATACGCAGTATTTT.